The 5 T cell receptor beta chains below come from one sample, sequenced in a study of T cells expressing NK-cell markers. TCRdb reanalyzed the 5' RACE reads, giving one entry per CDR3 protein sequence and no DNA. Its listing shows about 260,000 distinct CDR3 sequences. Sequencing was done on a sample of blood T cells: a sorted CD56 or NKG2C T cell subset, CD4+ or CD8+ T cells, or bulk PBMC T cells (not recorded which). These receptors all stem from a young man in good health.

The CDR3 loop reads CASSSDRPVETQYF. V and J are TRBV12-3 or TRBV12-4 and TRBJ2-5; the TCRdb call, TRBD1, lacks DNA for checking. The CDR3 has 14 amino acids.

V and J are TRBV6-2 or TRBV6-3 and TRBJ1-5; TCRdb reports TRBD1, a call that lacks DNA to check it against. Germline V gives CDR1 MNHEY, CDR2 SVGEGT. The CDR3 spans 13 residues. CDR3 sequence reads: CASRWTGNQPQHF.

The genes are TRBV7-8 and TRBJ1-2; TCRdb's D call of TRBD1 is untestable without DNA. The CDR3 extends over 16 amino acids. The germline gives CDR1 SGHVS, CDR2 FQNEAQ. CDR3 sequence: CASSSRGGGRSGGYTF.

The V call is TRBV20-1, the J call TRBJ2-3. The CDR3 has 17 amino acids. The germline gives CDR1 DFQATT, CDR2 SNEGSKA (reference sequence). The chain's CDR3 is CSARGVASGMVTDTQYF.

The rearrangement uses TRBV5-4 and TRBJ2-1. The CDR3 consists of 13 residues. Germline CDR1 is SGHNT and CDR2 is YYREEE (reference sequence). CDR3 in amino acids: CASSPRSQNEQFF. The full variable domain, in which reference TRBV5-4 and TRBJ2-1 provide the parts outside the CDR3, is ETGVTQSPTHLIKTRGQQVTLRCSSQSGHNTVSWYQQALGQGPQFIFQYYREEENGRGNFPPRFSGLQFPNYSSELNVNALELDDSALYLCASSPRSQNEQFFGPGTRLTVL.